This T cell receptor (beta chain) originates from a study of T-cell reconstitution after alpha-beta-depleted transplantation in children. General study results and limits: Surviving recipient T cells and thymic progenitors accounted for the high day-60 TCRbeta diversity observed in some patients. Several hundred expanded graft clones reportedly supplied alpha-beta T cells about two months after transplant. At the one-year point after transplant, T-cell counts and TCRbeta diversity were found to come mostly from T cells that had been newly produced.

As for this clonotype: No antigen is known for it.

Unique molecular identifiers featured in how the TCRbeta library was prepared. One entry per CDR3 protein results from TCRdb running MiXCR on the PCR reads. The sample consists of around 490,000 distinct CDR3 sequences, more than 9.5% of them appearing once. The CDR3 runs to 15 residues. The V gene's germline CDR1 is SGHRS and CDR2 YFSETQ. Trimming stripped 1 base from V and 0 bases from J, with 7 bases between. The rearrangement uses TRBV5-1 and TRBJ1-4; D gene unclear. The sample consisted of PBMCs, mostly from graft donor cells, taken 180 days after TCRalphabeta/CD19-depleted stem cell transplant. This receptor was identified in a female patient aged 2 to 10 who had a stem cell transplant for aplastic anemia, so the T cells may come from the graft donor. The CDR3 coding sequence is TGCGCCAGCAGCTTGCAGATTGCAACTAATGAAAAACTGTTTTTT. It codes for CASSLQIATNEKLFF.